The 5 T cell receptor beta chains given below trace back to one sample, sequenced in a study of blood T cell repertoires in COVID-19. Profiled with immunoSEQ multiplex PCR; TCRdb holds only in-frame clones, not every one. Here the sample spans fewer than 200,000 clones, about 86% being singletons. Sequenced material: peripheral blood. Receptors were obtained from a man aged 45-65 years with active or convalescent COVID-19.

V is TRBV19 and J is TRBJ1-5; D possibly corresponds to TRBD1 (5 bases). The CDR3 spans 15 residues. V was trimmed by 0 bases and J by 4 bases, leaving 10 bases between them. CDR1 LNHDA and CDR2 SQIVND come from the germline V gene (reference sequence). CDR3 loop: CASSIDTGRNQPQHF. CDR3 nucleotide sequence: TGTGCCAGTAGTATAGATACAGGACGAAATCAGCCCCAGCATTTT.

The V call is TRBV24-1, the J call TRBJ2-2; TRBD2 is a possible D gene (7 bases). In germline, CDR1 is KGHDR, CDR2 SFDVKD. The CDR3 runs to 18 residues. The V end lost 4 bases, the J end lost 10 bases, and 27 bases lay between the germline ends. The CDR3 loop reads CATSDPKGGGRPGEELFF. DNA of the CDR3: TGTGCCACCAGTGACCCCAAGGGGGGAGGGCGGCCTGGCGAGGAGCTGTTTTTT.

V and J are TRBV28 and TRBJ1-1; 8 positions agree with TRBD1. Unmatched junction bases numbered 1, after V lost 5 bases and J lost 5 bases. The length of the CDR3 is 12 residues. CDR1 is MDHEN and CDR2 is SYDVKM in the germline V gene. DNA of the CDR3: TGTGCCAGCAGTACAGGGGGGACTGAAGCTTTCTTT. This translates into CASSTGGTEAFF.

This chain uses TRBV19 with TRBJ1-2; 9 nucleotides agree with TRBD1. Per germline, CDR1 LNHDA and CDR2 SQIVND (reference sequence). The junction had 10 bases not matched to a gene; V was cut back by 10 bases and J by 4 bases. The length of the CDR3 is 14 residues. The CDR3 coding sequence is TGTGCCATCTCTCCGGGACAGGGACTCTATGGCTACACCTTC. This translates into CAISPGQGLYGYTF.

This clone was seen many times. This sequence joins TRBV18 and TRBJ2-3; possibly TRBD2 for D (5 bases). Germline-derived CDR1 and CDR2 are KGHSH and LQKENI. Trimming shortened V by 0 bases and J by 1 base, and 5 bases separated the two germline ends. The CDR3 runs to 14 residues. The CDR3 protein is CASSPPSGTDTQYF. The CDR3 DNA sequence: TGTGCCAGCTCACCACCTAGCGGCACAGATACGCAGTATTTT.